The subject of this entry is one T cell receptor (beta chain). Its antigen remains unknown. Libraries were prepared by immunoSEQ multiplex PCR; TCRdb keeps only in-frame clonotypes and omits some of them. The profile shows about 150,000 clones, roughly 90% of them singletons. Germline CDR1 LGHNA, CDR2 YSLEER. The V gene end was trimmed by 1 base and the J gene end by 5 bases; junction bases not matched to a gene: 4. This CDR3 has 15 amino acids. The record originates from a study of T cell responses to AZD1222 COVID-19 vaccine. Overall study findings and caveats: Within unmutated variant regions lay the reported targets of nearly half of spike-specific TCRs. Repertoire samples came only from after the peak T cell response.

The V call is TRBV4-3, the J call TRBJ2-1; 8 nucleotides line up with TRBD2. The receptor comes from an adult in good health. The sample was peripheral blood, taken on day 0 of MenACWY control vaccination. The CDR3 reads CASSQAGGLNNEQFF. CDR3 coding DNA: TGCGCCAGCAGCCAAGCGGGAGGGCTTAACAATGAGCAGTTCTTC.